This T cell receptor beta chain emerged from a study of T cell repertoires in cytomegalovirus infection. Overall study: Indications came from public TCR beta signatures; they pointed to CMV infection and to a matching HLA type.

This clonotype was seen repeatedly, ten times or more. Its antigen is still unknown. V lost 5 bases to trimming and J lost 5 bases; unmatched junction nucleotides: 7. The length of the CDR3 is 16 residues. The V gene's germline CDR1 is SGHVS and CDR2 FNYEAQ. TCRdb processed the reads anew with MiXCR; each CDR3 protein has one entry. This sample carries a few hundred thousand distinct CDR3 sequences, over 15% of them seen once, and the ten largest clones take around 43%. Study results and caveats: Of the TCR beta families, the public ones yielded a cumulative frequency that identified carriers of CMV plus the relevant HLA. The ex vivo response showed dominance by HLA-C-restricted CMV-specific TCR beta clonotypes.

This chain links TRBV7-6 with TRBJ2-1; 12 bases match TRBD2. The sample consisted of CD8+ T cells from PBMCs. This receptor was obtained from a human donor in good health (CMV status not recorded). Some clones in this sample may be carry-over from other donors' samples. The CDR3 nucleotides read TGTGCCAGCAGCCCCACGGGACTAGCGGGTAACAATGAGCAGTTCTTC. The encoded protein is CASSPTGLAGNNEQFF.